The rows below give T cell receptor beta chains drawn from one sample of a study of blood T cell repertoires in COVID-19. Measured with immunoSEQ multiplex PCR; TCRdb has only the in-frame clones, and not every one. The table lists about 140,000 clones, over 75% of them singletons, with more than 1.5% in the top ten. Material: peripheral blood. Receptor source: a human donor in a cohort sampled during active COVID-19. Both conserved end residues are part of each CDR3. D genes are given only for firm matches.

TRBV18 | NA | CASSPSRPGRNEQFF
TRBV11-2 | TRBD2 | CASKWTSILLEQYF
TRBV28 | NA | CASSRVSTDTQYF
TRBV2 | TRBD1 | CASSSDPGQGARAFF
TRBV27 | NA | CASSTRRGHQYF
TRBV18 | TRBD2 | CASSPSVNRLAGGNEQFF
TRBV2 | NA | CASSERGGYTF
TRBV2 | NA | CASEGGTAGNTIYF
TRBV19 | TRBD2 | CASSPHPRLAGVSEQFF
TRBV6-5 | TRBD2 | CASREGGSGTGELFF
TRBV15 | NA | CATSIGGRGTDTQYF
TRBV6-5 | NA | CASTTWGESTDTQYF
TRBV5-4 | TRBD2 | CASSVRTSRNNEQFF
TRBV5-1 | TRBD2 | CASSLGGGLAGETQYF
TRBV6-5 | NA | CASTPTVAQETQYF
TRBV19 | NA | CASSIGRGAGTEAFF
TRBV7-2 | TRBD2 | CASSVNSGINTGELFF
TRBV11-2 | NA | CASSFPPRGSGNTIYF
TRBV3-1/TRBV3-2 | NA | CASSQSGSTGELFF
TRBV27 | TRBD1 | CASSYDRGRSGYTF
TRBV7-3 | NA | CASSLTTGANDEQFF
TRBV5-1 | TRBD2 | CASSLGLAGVDTQYF
TRBV6-5 | NA | CASSQDRLPNYGYTF
TRBV29-1 | TRBD2 | CSVPTSGTTYNEQFF
TRBV5-1 | NA | CASSRTNTEAFF
TRBV19 | NA | CASSIRGFGDPEETQYF
TRBV9 | TRBD2 | CASSVGLAGPTTYNEQFF
TRBV29-1 | TRBD1 | CSVLPGQGGTGELFF
TRBV19 | NA | CASSISGVYGYTF
TRBV2 | TRBD2 | CASSVRWGVLAVTPQETQYF
TRBV4-1 | NA | CASSQDLRDSYEQYF
TRBV7-3 | TRBD2 | CASSLFTSGTGSEQFF
TRBV6-6 | NA | CASSRALISDTGELFF
TRBV7-8 | TRBD1 | CASSFAGGYNQPQHF
TRBV18 | NA | CASSLEGTIYF